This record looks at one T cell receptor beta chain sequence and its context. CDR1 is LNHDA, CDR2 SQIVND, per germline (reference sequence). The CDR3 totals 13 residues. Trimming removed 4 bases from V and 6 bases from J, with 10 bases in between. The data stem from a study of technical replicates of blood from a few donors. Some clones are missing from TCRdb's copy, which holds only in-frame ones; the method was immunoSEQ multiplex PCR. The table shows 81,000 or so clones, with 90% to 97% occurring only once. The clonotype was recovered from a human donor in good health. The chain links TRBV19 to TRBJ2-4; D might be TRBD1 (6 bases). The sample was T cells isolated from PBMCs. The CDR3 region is CASSTGVGNIQYF. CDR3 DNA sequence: TGTGCCAGTAGTACAGGGGTGGGAAACATTCAGTACTTC.